These 3 T cell receptor beta chains originate from one sample sequenced in a study of blood T cells in healthy people across ages. Combining a sample-barcoded 5' primer with a J-beta primer mix, a second PCR ran for roughly 6 to 11 cycles. A single record per CDR3 protein comes from TCRdb applying MiXCR to the 5' RACE reads. The sample shows about 590,000 distinct CDR3 sequences, about 30% of them seen only once. Input material: blood. The receptors originated from a woman over 75 in good health.

Concerning this clonotype itself: Possible read error: a much larger clone is one base away. The chain combines TRBV5-6 with TRBJ2-1; D is perhaps TRBD2 (7 bases). The CDR3 covers 15 residues. V was pared by 3 bases and J by 10 bases, with 20 bases between. CDR1 SGHDT and CDR2 YYEEEE come from the germline V gene. The CDR3 sequence is CASSSVRGAVYEQFF. CDR3 nucleotide sequence: TGTGCCAGCAGCTCCGTTCGGGGGGCAGTATACGAGCAGTTCTTC. The full variable domain, with the rest looked up from reference TRBV5-6 and TRBJ2-1, is DAGVTQSPTHLIKTRGQQVTLRCSPKSGHDTVSWYQQALGQGPQFIFQYYEEEERQRGNFPDRFSGHQFPNYSSELNVNALLLGDSALYLCASSSVRGAVYEQFFGPGTRLTVL.

Worth noting for this clonotype: A much more abundant neighbour one base away suggests this may be a read error. The chain has TRBV4-3 and TRBJ2-7; 7 positions agree with TRBD1. V lost 0 bases and J lost 4; bases outside the gene matches: 6. CDR1 and CDR2 from the germline V gene are LGHNA and YSLEER. The CDR3 has 15 amino acids. The CDR3 is CASSQDRTGRYEQYF. The DNA for the CDR3 is TGCGCCAGCAGCCAAGACCGGACAGGTAGATACGAGCAGTACTTC.

The sample holds many counts of this clonotype. The chain employs TRBV6-5 and TRBJ2-7; possibly TRBD1 for D (6 bases). The V gene lost 6 bases and the J gene lost 0 bases, with 18 bases spanning the gap. The CDR3 runs to 16 residues. Germline V gene data show CDR1 as MNHEY and CDR2 as SVGAGI. This CDR3 is CASRIQGIGISYEQYF. The CDR3 DNA sequence: TGTGCCAGCAGGATACAGGGAATAGGGATCTCCTACGAGCAGTACTTC.